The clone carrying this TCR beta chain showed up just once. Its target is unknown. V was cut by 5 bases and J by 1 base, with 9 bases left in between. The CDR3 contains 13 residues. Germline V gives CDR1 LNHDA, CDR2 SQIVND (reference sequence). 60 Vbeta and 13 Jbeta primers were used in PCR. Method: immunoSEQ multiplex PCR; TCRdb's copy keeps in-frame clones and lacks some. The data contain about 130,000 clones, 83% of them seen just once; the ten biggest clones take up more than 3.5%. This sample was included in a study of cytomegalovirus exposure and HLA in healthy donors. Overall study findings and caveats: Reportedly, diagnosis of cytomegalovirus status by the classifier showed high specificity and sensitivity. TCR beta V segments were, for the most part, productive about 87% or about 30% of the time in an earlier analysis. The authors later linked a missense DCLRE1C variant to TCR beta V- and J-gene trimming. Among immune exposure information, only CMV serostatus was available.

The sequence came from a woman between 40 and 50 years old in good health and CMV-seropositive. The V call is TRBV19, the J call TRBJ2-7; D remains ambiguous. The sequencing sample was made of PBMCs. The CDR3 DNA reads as TGTGCCAGTAGTCAGACACCTTCCTACGAGCAGTACTTC. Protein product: CASSQTPSYEQYF.